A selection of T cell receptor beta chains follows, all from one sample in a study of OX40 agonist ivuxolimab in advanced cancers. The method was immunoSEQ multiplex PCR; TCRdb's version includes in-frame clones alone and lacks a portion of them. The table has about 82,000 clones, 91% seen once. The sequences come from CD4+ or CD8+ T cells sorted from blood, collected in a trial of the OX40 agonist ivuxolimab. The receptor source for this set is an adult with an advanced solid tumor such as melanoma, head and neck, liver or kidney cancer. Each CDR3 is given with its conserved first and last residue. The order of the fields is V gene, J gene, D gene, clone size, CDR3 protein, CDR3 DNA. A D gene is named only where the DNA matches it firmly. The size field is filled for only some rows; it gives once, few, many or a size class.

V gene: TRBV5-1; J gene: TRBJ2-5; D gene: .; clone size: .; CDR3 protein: CASSLATRGETQYF; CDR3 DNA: TGCGCCAGCAGCTTGGCCACCAGGGGAGAGACCCAGTACTTC
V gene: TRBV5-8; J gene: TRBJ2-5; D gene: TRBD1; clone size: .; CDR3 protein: CASSHGQDLYQETQYF; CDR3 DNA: TGTGCCAGCAGCCACGGACAGGACCTATACCAAGAGACCCAGTACTTC
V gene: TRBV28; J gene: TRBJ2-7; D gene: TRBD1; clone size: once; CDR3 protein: CASSHLGTASSYEQYF; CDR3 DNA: TGTGCCAGCAGCCATCTAGGGACAGCCTCGTCCTACGAGCAGTACTTC
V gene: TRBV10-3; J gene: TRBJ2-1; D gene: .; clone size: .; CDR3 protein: CATETHGPDNEQFF; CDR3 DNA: TGTGCCACCGAAACCCACGGGCCCGACAATGAGCAGTTCTTC
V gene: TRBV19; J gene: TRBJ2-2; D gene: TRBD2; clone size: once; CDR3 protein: CASKERGGTGELFF; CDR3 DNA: TGTGCCAGTAAAGAGCGGGGGGGCACCGGGGAGCTGTTTTTT
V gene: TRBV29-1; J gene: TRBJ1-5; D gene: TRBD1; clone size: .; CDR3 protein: CSVRTGESQPQHF; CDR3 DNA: TGCAGCGTTCGCACAGGGGAAAGTCAGCCCCAGCATTTT
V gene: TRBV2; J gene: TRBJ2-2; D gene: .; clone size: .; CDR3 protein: CASSEQPPTGELFF; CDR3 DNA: TGTGCCAGCAGTGAACAGCCCCCGACCGGGGAGCTGTTTTTT
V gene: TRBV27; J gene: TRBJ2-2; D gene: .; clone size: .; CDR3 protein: CASSPGTVNTGELFF; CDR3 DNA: TGTGCCAGCAGTCCCGGGACCGTGAACACCGGGGAGCTGTTTTTT
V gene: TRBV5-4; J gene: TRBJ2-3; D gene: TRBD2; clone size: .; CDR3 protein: CASSPGGLAGGPDTQYF; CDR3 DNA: TGTGCCAGCAGCCCGGGGGGGCTAGCGGGAGGTCCAGATACGCAGTATTTT
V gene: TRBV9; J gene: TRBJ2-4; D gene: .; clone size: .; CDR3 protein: CASSVGGRFADIQYF; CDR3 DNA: TGTGCCAGCAGCGTAGGGGGTAGATTTGCGGACATTCAGTACTTC
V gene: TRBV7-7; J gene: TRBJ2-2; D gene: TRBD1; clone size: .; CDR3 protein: CASSRQGAGELFF; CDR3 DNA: TGTGCTAGCAGTCGACAGGGGGCCGGGGAGCTGTTTTTT
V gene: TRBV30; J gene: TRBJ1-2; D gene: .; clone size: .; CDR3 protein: CAWNGGVVYGYTF; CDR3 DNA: TGTGCCTGGAATGGGGGCGTCGTCTATGGCTACACCTTC
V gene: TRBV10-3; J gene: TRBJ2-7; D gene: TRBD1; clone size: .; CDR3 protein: CAISGQGRDEQYF; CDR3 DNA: TGTGCCATCAGTGGACAGGGGCGCGACGAGCAGTACTTC
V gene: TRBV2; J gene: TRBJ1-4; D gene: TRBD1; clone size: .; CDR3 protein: CASRKPGQGGEKLFF; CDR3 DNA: TGTGCCAGCAGGAAACCGGGACAGGGTGGCGAAAAACTGTTTTTT
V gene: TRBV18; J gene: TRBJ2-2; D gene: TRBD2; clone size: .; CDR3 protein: CASSSGGANTGELFF; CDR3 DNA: TGTGCCAGCTCGAGCGGGGGGGCGAACACCGGGGAGCTGTTTTTT
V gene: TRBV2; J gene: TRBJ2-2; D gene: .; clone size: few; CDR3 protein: CASGQMNTGELFF; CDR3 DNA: TGTGCCAGCGGACAGATGAACACCGGGGAGCTGTTTTTT
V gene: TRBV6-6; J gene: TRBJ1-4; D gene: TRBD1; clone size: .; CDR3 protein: CASRIDRGNEKLFF; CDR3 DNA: TGTGCCAGCAGAATAGACAGGGGTAATGAAAAACTGTTTTTT
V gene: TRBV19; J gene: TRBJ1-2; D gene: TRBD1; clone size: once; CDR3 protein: CASTKGDSWDYGYTF; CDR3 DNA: TGTGCCAGTACTAAAGGGGACAGCTGGGACTATGGCTACACCTTC
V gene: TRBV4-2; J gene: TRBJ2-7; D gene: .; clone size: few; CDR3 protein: CASSQAVLFYEQYF; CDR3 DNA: TGTGCCAGCAGCCAAGCTGTACTCTTCTACGAGCAGTACTTC
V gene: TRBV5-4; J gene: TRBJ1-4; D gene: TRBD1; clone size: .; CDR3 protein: CASSASGRGGLNEKLFF; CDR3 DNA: TGTGCCAGCAGCGCATCGGGCAGAGGGGGCCTTAATGAAAAACTGTTTTTT
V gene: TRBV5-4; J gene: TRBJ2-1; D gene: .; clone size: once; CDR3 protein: CASSLGSSSYNEQFF; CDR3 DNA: TGTGCCAGCAGCTTGGGGTCTAGCTCCTACAATGAGCAGTTCTTC
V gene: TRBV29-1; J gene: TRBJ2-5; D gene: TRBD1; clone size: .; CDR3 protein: CSVGGQGARTQYF; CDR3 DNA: TGCAGCGTTGGAGGACAGGGGGCAAGGACCCAGTACTTC
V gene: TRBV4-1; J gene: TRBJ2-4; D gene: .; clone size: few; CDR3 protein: CASSQLNLAKNIQYF; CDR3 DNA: TGCGCCAGCAGCCAATTAAATCTAGCCAAAAACATTCAGTACTTC
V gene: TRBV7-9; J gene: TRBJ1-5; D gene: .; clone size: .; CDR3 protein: CASSPLGGGNQPQHF; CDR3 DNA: TGTGCCAGCAGCCCGTTGGGGGGGGGCAATCAGCCCCAGCATTTT
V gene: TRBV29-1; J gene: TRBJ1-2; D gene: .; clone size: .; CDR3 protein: CSVEGRGGGVNGYTF; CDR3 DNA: TGCAGCGTTGAAGGCCGGGGTGGAGGGGTCAATGGCTACACCTTC
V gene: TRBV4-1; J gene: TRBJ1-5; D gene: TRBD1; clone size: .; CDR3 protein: CASSHKQGRGNQPQHF; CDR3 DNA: TGCGCCAGCAGCCACAAACAGGGGAGAGGCAATCAGCCCCAGCATTTT
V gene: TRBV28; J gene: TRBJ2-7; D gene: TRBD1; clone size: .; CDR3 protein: CASSTYPGQGHEQYF; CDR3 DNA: TGTGCCAGCAGTACGTACCCGGGACAGGGACACGAGCAGTACTTC
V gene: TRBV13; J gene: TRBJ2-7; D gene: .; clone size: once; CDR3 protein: CASNLRESYEQYF; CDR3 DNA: TGTGCCAGCAACCTCAGGGAATCCTACGAGCAGTACTTC
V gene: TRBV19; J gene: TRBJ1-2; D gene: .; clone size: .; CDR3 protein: CASSPDRPKGYTF; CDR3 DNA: TGTGCCAGTAGTCCCGACAGGCCCAAGGGCTACACCTTC
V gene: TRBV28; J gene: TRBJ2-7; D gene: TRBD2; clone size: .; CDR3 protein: CASSLRLAGVYEQYF; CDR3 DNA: TGTGCCAGCAGTTTAAGGCTAGCGGGAGTGTACGAGCAGTACTTC
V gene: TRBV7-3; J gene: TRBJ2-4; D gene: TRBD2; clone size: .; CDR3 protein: CASSLTSGGAAF; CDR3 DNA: TGTGCCAGCAGTCTCACTAGCGGGGGGGCCGCCTTC
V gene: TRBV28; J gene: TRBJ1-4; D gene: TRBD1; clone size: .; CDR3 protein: CASSLSGQGLTTNEKLFF; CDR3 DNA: TGTGCCAGCAGTTTATCGGGACAGGGCCTCACAACTAATGAAAAACTGTTTTTT
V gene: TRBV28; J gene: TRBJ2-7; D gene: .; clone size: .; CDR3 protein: CASSPPTLGARSYEQYF; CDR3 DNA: TGTGCCAGCAGTCCACCCACCTTGGGGGCAAGATCCTACGAGCAGTACTTC